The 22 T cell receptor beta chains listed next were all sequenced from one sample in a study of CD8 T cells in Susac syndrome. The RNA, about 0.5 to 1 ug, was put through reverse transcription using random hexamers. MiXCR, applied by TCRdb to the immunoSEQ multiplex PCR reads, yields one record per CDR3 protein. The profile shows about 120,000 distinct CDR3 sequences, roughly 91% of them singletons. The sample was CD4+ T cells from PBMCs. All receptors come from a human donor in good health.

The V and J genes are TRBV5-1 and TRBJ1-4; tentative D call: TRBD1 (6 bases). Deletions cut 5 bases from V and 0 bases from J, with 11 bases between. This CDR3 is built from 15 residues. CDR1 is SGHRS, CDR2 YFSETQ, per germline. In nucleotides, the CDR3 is TGCGCCAGCAGAGCAGGGGTTGCAACTAATGAAAAACTGTTTTTT. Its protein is CASRAGVATNEKLFF.

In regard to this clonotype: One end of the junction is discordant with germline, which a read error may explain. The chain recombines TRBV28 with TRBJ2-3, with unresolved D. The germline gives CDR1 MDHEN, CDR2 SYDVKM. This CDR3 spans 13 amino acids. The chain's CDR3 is CVSTGGRTDTQYF. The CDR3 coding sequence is TGTGTCAGCACTGGCGGAAGGACAGATACGCAGTATTTT. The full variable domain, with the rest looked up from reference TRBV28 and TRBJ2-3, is DVKVTQSSRYLVKRTGEKVFLECVQDMDHENMFWYRQDPGLGLRLIYFSYDVKMKEKGDIPEGYSVSREKKERFSLILESASTNQTSMYLCVSTGGRTDTQYFGPGTRLTVL.

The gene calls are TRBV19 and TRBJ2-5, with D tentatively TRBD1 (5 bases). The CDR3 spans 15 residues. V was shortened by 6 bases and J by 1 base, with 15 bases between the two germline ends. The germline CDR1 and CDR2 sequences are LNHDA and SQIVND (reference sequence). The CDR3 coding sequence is TGTGCCAGTAGCTTCTCCACAGGCCGCCAAGAGACCCAGTACTTC. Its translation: CASSFSTGRQETQYF.

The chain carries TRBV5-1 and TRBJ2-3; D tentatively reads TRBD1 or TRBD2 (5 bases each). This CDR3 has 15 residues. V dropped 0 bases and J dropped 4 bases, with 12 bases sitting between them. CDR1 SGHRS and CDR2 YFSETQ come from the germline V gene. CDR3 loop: CASSLGGGLADTQYF. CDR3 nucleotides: TGCGCCAGCAGCTTGGGGGGCGGACTCGCAGATACGCAGTATTTT.

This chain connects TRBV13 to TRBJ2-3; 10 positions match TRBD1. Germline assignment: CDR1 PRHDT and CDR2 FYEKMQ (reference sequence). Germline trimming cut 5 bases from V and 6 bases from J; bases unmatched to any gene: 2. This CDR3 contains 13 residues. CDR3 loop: CASSGDRGDTQYF. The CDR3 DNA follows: TGTGCCAGCAGCGGGGACAGGGGCGATACGCAGTATTTT.

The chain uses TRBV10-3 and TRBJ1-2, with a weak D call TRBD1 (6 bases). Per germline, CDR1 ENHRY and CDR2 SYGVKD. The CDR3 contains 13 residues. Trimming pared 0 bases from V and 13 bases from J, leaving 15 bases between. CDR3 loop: CAISESSDSQGTF. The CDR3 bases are TGTGCCATCAGTGAGTCCTCGGACAGCCAAGGCACCTTC.

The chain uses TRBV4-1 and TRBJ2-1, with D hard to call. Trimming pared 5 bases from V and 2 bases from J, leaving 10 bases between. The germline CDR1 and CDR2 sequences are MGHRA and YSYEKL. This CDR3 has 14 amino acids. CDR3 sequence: CASSGRTTYNEQFF. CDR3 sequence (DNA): TGCGCCAGCAGCGGAAGGACGACCTACAATGAGCAGTTCTTC.

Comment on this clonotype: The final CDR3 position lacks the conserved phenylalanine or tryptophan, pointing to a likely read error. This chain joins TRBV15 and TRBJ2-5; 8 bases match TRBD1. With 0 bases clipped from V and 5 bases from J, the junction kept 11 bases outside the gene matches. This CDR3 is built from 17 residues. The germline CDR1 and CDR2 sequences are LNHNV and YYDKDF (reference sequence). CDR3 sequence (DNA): TGTGCCACCAGCAGAGAAGGTCAGGGGGCTGGATTGGAGACCCAGTACCTC. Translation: CATSREGQGAGLETQYL.

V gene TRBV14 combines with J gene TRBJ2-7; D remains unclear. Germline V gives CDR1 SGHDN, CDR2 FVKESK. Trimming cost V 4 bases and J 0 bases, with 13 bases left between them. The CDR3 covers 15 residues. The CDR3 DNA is TGTGCCAGCAGCCTTTATGTGAGTGACTCCTACGAGCAGTACTTC. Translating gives CASSLYVSDSYEQYF.

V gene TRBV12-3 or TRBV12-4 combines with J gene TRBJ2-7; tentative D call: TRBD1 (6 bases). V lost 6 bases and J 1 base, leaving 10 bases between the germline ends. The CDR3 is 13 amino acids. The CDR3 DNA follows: TGTGCCAGCAGCTTGGACAGTTCCTACGAGCAGTACTTC. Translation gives CASSLDSSYEQYF.

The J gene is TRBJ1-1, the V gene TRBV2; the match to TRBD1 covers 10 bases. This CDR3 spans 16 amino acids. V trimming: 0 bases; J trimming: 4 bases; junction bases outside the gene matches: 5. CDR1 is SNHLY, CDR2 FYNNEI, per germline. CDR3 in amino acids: CASSEARGQGTTEAFF. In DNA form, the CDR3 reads TGTGCCAGCAGTGAAGCCCGGGGACAGGGGACCACTGAAGCTTTCTTT. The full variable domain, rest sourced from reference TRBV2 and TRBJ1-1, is EPEVTQTPSHQVTQMGQEVILRCVPISNHLYFYWYRQILGQKVEFLVSFYNNEISEKSEIFDDQFSVERPDGSNFTLKIRSTKLEDSAMYFCASSEARGQGTTEAFFGQGTRLTVV.

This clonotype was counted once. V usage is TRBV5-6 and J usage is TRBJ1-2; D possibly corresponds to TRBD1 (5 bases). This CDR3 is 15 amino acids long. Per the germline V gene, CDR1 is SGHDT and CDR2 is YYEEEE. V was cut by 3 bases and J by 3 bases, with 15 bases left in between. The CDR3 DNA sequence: TGTGCCAGCAGCTGGACCGGGGGGAGCGACTATGGCTACACCTTC. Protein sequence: CASSWTGGSDYGYTF.

The CDR3 spells CATSREHHSNQPQHF. The CDR3 nucleotides are TGTGCCACCAGCAGAGAACACCATAGCAATCAGCCCCAGCATTTT. The rearrangement joins TRBV15 to TRBJ1-5; unclear D gene. V was pared by 0 bases and J by 0 bases, with 6 bases between. Germline V CDR1 and CDR2: LNHNV, YYDKDF (reference sequence). CDR3 size: 15 residues.

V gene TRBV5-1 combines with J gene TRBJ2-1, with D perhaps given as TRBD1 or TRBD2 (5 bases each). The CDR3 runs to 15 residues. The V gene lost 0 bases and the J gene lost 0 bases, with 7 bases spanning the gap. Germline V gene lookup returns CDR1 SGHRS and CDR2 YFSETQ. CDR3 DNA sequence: TGCGCCAGCAGCTTGGCAGGGAGCTCCTACAATGAGCAGTTCTTC. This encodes CASSLAGSSYNEQFF.

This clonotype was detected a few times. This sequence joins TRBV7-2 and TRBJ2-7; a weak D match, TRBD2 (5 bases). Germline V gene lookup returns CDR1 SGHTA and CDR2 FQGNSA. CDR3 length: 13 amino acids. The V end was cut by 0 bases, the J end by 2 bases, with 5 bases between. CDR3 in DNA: TGTGCCAGCAGCTTAGCGGGAGCCTACGAGCAGTACTTC. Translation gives CASSLAGAYEQYF.

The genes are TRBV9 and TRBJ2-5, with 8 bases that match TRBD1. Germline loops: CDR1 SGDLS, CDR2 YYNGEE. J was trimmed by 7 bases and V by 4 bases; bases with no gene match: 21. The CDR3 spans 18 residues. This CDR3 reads CASSPGTGPQLPRGTQYF. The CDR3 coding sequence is TGTGCCAGCAGCCCAGGGACAGGTCCTCAACTTCCTCGGGGGACCCAGTACTTC. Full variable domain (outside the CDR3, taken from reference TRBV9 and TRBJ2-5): DSGVTQTPKHLITATGQRVTLRCSPRSGDLSVYWYQQSLDQGLQFLIQYYNGEERAKGNILERFSAQQFPDLHSELNLSSLELGDSALYFCASSPGTGPQLPRGTQYFGPGTRLLVL.

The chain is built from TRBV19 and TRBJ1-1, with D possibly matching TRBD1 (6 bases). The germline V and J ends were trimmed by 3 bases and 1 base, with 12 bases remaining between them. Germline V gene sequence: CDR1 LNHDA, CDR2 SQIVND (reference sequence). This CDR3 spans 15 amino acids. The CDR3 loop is CASSITGGGNTEAFF. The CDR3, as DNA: TGTGCCAGTAGTATTACTGGAGGGGGGAACACTGAAGCTTTCTTT.

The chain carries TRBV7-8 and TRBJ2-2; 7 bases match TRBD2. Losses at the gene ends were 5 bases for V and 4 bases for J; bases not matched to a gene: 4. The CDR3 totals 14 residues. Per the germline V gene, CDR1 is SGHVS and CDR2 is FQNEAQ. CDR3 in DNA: TGTGCCAGCAGCCGAGGGAGGGGCACCGGGGAGCTGTTTTTT. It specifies CASSRGRGTGELFF.

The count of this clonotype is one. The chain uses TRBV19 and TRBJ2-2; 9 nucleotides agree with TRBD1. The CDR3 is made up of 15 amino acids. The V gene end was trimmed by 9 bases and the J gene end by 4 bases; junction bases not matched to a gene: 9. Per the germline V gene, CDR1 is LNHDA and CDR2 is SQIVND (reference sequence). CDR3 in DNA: TGTGCCAGCATCCAGGGACAGGGAGTCACCGGGGAGCTGTTTTTT. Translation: CASIQGQGVTGELFF.

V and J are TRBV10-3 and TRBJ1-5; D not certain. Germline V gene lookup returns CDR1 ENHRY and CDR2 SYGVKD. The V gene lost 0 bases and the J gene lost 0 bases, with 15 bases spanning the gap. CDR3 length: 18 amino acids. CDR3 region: CAISESFPFSASNQPQHF. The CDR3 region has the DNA TGTGCCATCAGTGAGTCGTTCCCCTTCTCGGCTAGCAATCAGCCCCAGCATTTT.

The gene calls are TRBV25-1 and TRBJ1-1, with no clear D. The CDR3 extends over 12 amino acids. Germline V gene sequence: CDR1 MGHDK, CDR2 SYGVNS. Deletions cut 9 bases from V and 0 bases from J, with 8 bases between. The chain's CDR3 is CASGRVNTEAFF. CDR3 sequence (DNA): TGTGCCAGTGGAAGGGTGAACACTGAAGCTTTCTTT.

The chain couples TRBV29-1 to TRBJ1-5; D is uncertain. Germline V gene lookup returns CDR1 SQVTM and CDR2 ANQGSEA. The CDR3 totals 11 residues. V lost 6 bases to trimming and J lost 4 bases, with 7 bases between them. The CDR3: CSVGGNQPQHF. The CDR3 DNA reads TGCAGCGTGGGTGGGAATCAGCCCCAGCATTTT.